These 11 T cell receptor beta chains came from one sample sequenced in a study of blood T cell repertoires in COVID-19. Assay: immunoSEQ multiplex PCR; the TCRdb copy retains only in-frame clones and omits some. The sample has a few hundred thousand clones; roughly 90% are singletons. Specimen: peripheral blood. These receptor sequences come from a man aged 18 to 30 with COVID-19, enrolled during active disease.

This chain uses TRBV2 with TRBJ2-5; weak D call: TRBD2 (7 bases). Trimming pared 2 bases from V and 5 bases from J, leaving 30 bases between. CDR3 size: 20 residues. Germline loops: CDR1 SNHLY, CDR2 FYNNEI. CDR3 protein: CASSEIGGAIQEQRRETQYF. Written as DNA, the CDR3 is TGTGCCAGCAGTGAAATAGGGGGGGCCATACAGGAACAGCGGCGGGAGACCCAGTACTTC.

This CDR3 is CASSFYRVEAFF. The CDR3 DNA reads as TGTGCCAGCAGCTTTTACAGGGTTGAAGCTTTCTTT. The genes are TRBV7-9 and TRBJ1-1, with a weak D call TRBD1 (6 bases). The V end was cut by 3 bases, the J end by 7 bases, with 9 bases between. CDR1 is SEHNR and CDR2 is FQNEAQ in the germline V gene (reference sequence). There are 12 residues in the CDR3.

The chain carries TRBV15 and TRBJ2-7; 10 nucleotides line up with TRBD1. Germline CDR1 is LNHNV and CDR2 is YYDKDF (reference sequence). This CDR3 comprises 14 residues. With 5 bases clipped from V and 5 bases from J, the junction kept 6 bases outside the gene matches. The CDR3 sequence is CATSPGTGVHEQYF. CDR3 nucleotide sequence: TGTGCCACCAGCCCCGGGACAGGGGTCCACGAGCAGTACTTC.

This chain uses TRBV6-5 with TRBJ1-3; D not certain. The germline CDR1 and CDR2 sequences are MNHEY and SVGAGI. The V and J ends lost 0 bases and 0 bases respectively, with 6 bases between them. This CDR3 has 15 residues. The CDR3 sequence is CASSYSPTSGNTIYF. CDR3 sequence (DNA): TGTGCCAGCAGTTACTCTCCTACCTCTGGAAACACCATATATTTT.

This chain joins TRBV6-5 and TRBJ2-7; 7 bases agree with TRBD1. CDR3 length equals 13 residues. Germline values: CDR1 MNHEY, CDR2 SVGAGI. With 7 bases clipped from V and 2 bases from J, the junction kept 5 bases outside the gene matches. CDR3: CASTPQGPYEQYF. Written as DNA, the CDR3 is TGTGCCAGCACTCCACAGGGGCCCTACGAGCAGTACTTC.

About this clone: Distinct nucleotide sequences in the sample also encode this CDR3. The V gene is TRBV3-1 (or the pseudogene TRBV3-2), the J gene TRBJ1-3; TRBD1 is a possible D gene (5 bases). V was cut by 4 bases and J by 4 bases, with 14 bases left in between. The germline V gene has CDR1 LGHDT and CDR2 YNNKEL (reference sequence). This CDR3 region has 15 residues. CDR3 amino acids: CASSLLAGSGNTIYF. As DNA, the CDR3 is TGTGCCAGCAGCCTCTTGGCAGGGTCCGGAAACACCATATATTTT.

The sample holds a few counts of this clone. J is TRBJ2-7 and V is TRBV7-2; D is uncertain. Germline loops: CDR1 SGHTA, CDR2 FQGNSA. V was pared by 5 bases and J by 3 bases, with 17 bases between. The CDR3 length is 15 residues. The CDR3 bases are TGTGCCAGCAGCCCTCCGTTGGTGTTCTACTACGAGCAGTACTTC. It yields the protein CASSPPLVFYYEQYF.

V gene TRBV19 combines with J gene TRBJ2-7; 9 bases match TRBD2. The length of the CDR3 is 13 residues. Per the germline V gene, CDR1 is LNHDA and CDR2 is SQIVND (reference sequence). V lost 4 bases, J lost 6 bases, and 4 bases stayed unmatched. The CDR3 loop reads CASSSGGALEQYF. DNA of the CDR3: TGTGCCAGTAGTAGCGGGGGGGCCCTCGAGCAGTACTTC.

V usage is TRBV21-1 and J usage is TRBJ1-2. TRBV21-1 has pseudogene status. The CDR3 length is 12 residues. This CDR3 is CASSKEIRDRPF. Here the CDR3 DNA reads TGTGCCAGCAGCAAAGAGATCCGGGATAGACCCTTC.

The rearrangement uses TRBV7-5 and TRBJ1-2. TRBV7-5 is shown as a pseudogene. The CDR3 is 13 residues long. For the CDR3, the DNA is TGTGTCACCCCGTCCGGGTGGGACTATGGCTACACCTTC. Translated, it gives CVTPSGWDYGYTF.

This clone was counted a single time. This chain links TRBV13 with TRBJ1-1; maybe TRBD1 (5 bases). Trimming removed 2 bases from V and 0 bases from J, with 19 bases in between. Germline V gene sequence: CDR1 PRHDT, CDR2 FYEKMQ (reference sequence). The CDR3 totals 18 residues. The CDR3 spells CASSLSGLRDSMNTEAFF. The CDR3 region has the DNA TGTGCCAGCAGCTTATCGGGCCTCAGGGATTCGATGAACACTGAAGCTTTCTTT.